This T cell receptor beta chain comes out of a study of T cells in localized non-small cell lung cancer. For this clone: Its antigen is unknown.

The data were produced by immunoSEQ multiplex PCR, yet TCRdb's version contains in-frame clones alone and is incomplete. The data hold more than 40,000 clones, with around 87% observed a single time. The CDR3 has 15 amino acids. Trimming shortened V by 3 bases and J by 0 bases, and 11 bases separated the two germline ends. Germline V gives CDR1 SGHNT, CDR2 YYREEE (reference sequence). General observations from the study: The greatest T cell clonality was found in uninvolved adjacent lung (higher than in tumor). Median detection of top 100 tumor clones in adjacent lung was 55 to 60 clones.

V gene TRBV5-4 combines with J gene TRBJ2-3, with TRBD2 as a possible D gene (5 bases). The source material was PBMCs, sampled before any cancer treatment. This clonotype was sampled from a man between 40 and 75 years old with stage II lung adenocarcinoma. CDR3 sequence reads: CASSSGLASTDTQYF. CDR3 nucleotides: TGTGCCAGCAGCTCCGGACTGGCAAGCACAGATACGCAGTATTTT. Drawing the rest from reference TRBV5-4 and TRBJ2-3, the complete variable domain is ETGVTQSPTHLIKTRGQQVTLRCSSQSGHNTVSWYQQALGQGPQFIFQYYREEENGRGNFPPRFSGLQFPNYSSELNVNALELDDSALYLCASSSGLASTDTQYFGPGTRLTVL.